This entry concerns a single TCR beta chain. Its antigen is as yet unknown. The data were obtained in a study of cytomegalovirus exposure and HLA in healthy donors. General study points: Both high specificity and high sensitivity reportedly marked the classifier's diagnosis of cytomegalovirus status. The study reported that TCR beta sequences accurately predicted HLA-A and HLA-B alleles in most subjects. Specificity for CMV antigens was confirmed in vitro for a few of the CMV-associated chains.

Trimming removed 3 bases at V and 8 bases at J, with 10 bases between. The CDR3 is made up of 13 amino acids. Germline V gene lookup returns CDR1 SGHTA and CDR2 FQGNSA. 13 Jbeta primers and 60 Vbeta primers were used for the PCR. Original analysis: Some 11 million shared chains were among the 80 million or so unique TCR beta chains that a later analysis counted. The method was immunoSEQ multiplex PCR; TCRdb's version includes in-frame clones alone and lacks a portion of them. The V and J calls and clone size are taken from that table; D and trimming were inferred from the DNA. Here the sample spans about 160,000 clones, roughly 85% being singletons.

V is TRBV7-2 and J is TRBJ1-4, with a tentative D call TRBD1 (6 bases). The sequence was collected from a woman aged 45-65 years in good health and CMV-seronegative. Sequenced material: PBMCs. CDR3 nucleotides: TGTGCCAGCAGCTTCAGGGGCGGCGAAAAACTGTTTTTT. This gives the protein CASSFRGGEKLFF.